A selection of T cell receptor beta chains follows, all from one sample in a study of control samples from healthy donors and cancer patients. Produced via immunoSEQ multiplex PCR; TCRdb's table is partial and in-frame only. The sample records roughly 14,000 clones, 60% to 85% being singletons. Sequencing was carried out using formalin-fixed, paraffin-embedded tissue. The receptors come from a female donor with lung cancer. Both conserved end residues are trimmed from each CDR3.

v_gene	j_gene	CDR3aa
TRBV9	TRBJ2-1	ASSPGTSRRNEQF
TRBV30	TRBJ2-1	AWSTLRDSPRF
TRBV30	TRBJ2-5	AWSSEGGAGETQY
TRBV28	TRBJ2-5	ASRGTPPATQY
TRBV5-8	TRBJ1-2	ASSLRGTFNYGYT
TRBV4-3	TRBJ1-1	ASSQGGQGSTEAF
TRBV30	TRBJ2-3	AWSTGSGRTDTQY
TRBV11-2	TRBJ2-7	ASSLGLEYEQY
TRBV5-1	TRBJ2-2	ASSLRGLAGTGELF
TRBV7-9	TRBJ1-2	ASSSNYGYT
TRBV27	TRBJ1-2	ASSPQGAANYGYT
TRBV10-3	TRBJ2-2	AISGPTGAYTGELF
TRBV5-1	TRBJ1-1	ANSKRWNTEAF
TRBV5-6	TRBJ2-3	ASGLAGTDTQY
TRBV12-3/TRBV12-4	TRBJ1-1	ASSFDTEAF
TRBV5-6	TRBJ1-2	ASSFETGRGGYT
TRBV7-8	TRBJ1-2	ASSPQGADYGYT
TRBV24-1	TRBJ1-2	ATNSGQGGDYGYT
TRBV27	TRBJ1-2	ASSPDRVFYGYT
TRBV7-8	TRBJ1-3	ASSLTGNTIY
TRBV5-6	TRBJ2-1	ASSLTTSGDYNEQF
TRBV4-1	TRBJ2-2	ASSQDGLLTGELF
TRBV4-1	TRBJ2-2	ASSPFAGANGELF
TRBV5-4	TRBJ2-1	ASSSYGTSGYNEQF
TRBV5-1	TRBJ2-3	ASRGTQY
TRBV30	TRBJ1-4	AWSVSGQLF
TRBV24-1	TRBJ1-5	ATSDGTGGKNQPQH
TRBV6-2/TRBV6-3	TRBJ1-1	ASSYKLNTEAF
TRBV5-4	TRBJ1-5	ASSLDPRGNQPQH
TRBV2	TRBJ1-2	ASSGTKSNYGYT
TRBV2	TRBJ2-7	ASRLGAGGLVEQY
TRBV12-3/TRBV12-4	TRBJ1-1	ASSFRTATEAF
TRBV9	TRBJ1-3	ASSVGDAGSGNTIY
TRBV2	TRBJ2-1	ASSPLAGRYNEQF
TRBV7-2	TRBJ2-1	ASSLVVSGRGAYNEQF
TRBV6-2/TRBV6-3	TRBJ2-1	ASSFSGSYNEQF
TRBV7-2	TRBJ1-1	ASSLVLFGLLNTEAF
TRBV4-3	TRBJ2-2	ASSPRTYSNTGELF
TRBV5-1	TRBJ1-1	ASSPGTATEAF
TRBV6-2/TRBV6-3	TRBJ2-5	ASSPPGTSGRARRKTQY
TRBV3-1/TRBV3-2	TRBJ2-5	ASSQGDRGFQETQY
TRBV6-1	TRBJ1-2	ASSDWDGYT
TRBV16	TRBJ2-2	ASSQYQGVTGELF
TRBV18	TRBJ2-5	ASSPGQKETQY
TRBV6-6	TRBJ1-1	ASSYGQTNTEAF
TRBV23-1	TRBJ1-5	ASTHRPLGPLKRYSNQPQH
TRBV12-3/TRBV12-4	TRBJ2-5	ASSSGLANSQY
TRBV2	TRBJ1-1	ASSTLLGAF
TRBV2	TRBJ1-4	ASRSTGRVEKLF
TRBV6-5	TRBJ2-7	ASSKGTPYEQY
TRBV6-2/TRBV6-3	TRBJ1-1	ASSSLSGMNTEAF
TRBV9	TRBJ2-3	ASSKQGRGTDTQY
TRBV12-3/TRBV12-4	TRBJ1-2	ASSLGAAGYT
TRBV27	TRBJ2-7	ASKLTGFNYEQY
TRBV7-2	TRBJ2-2	ASSLDTGELF